One sample yielded the 8 T cell receptor beta chains listed below, sequenced in a study of Ad26.COV2.S vaccination and SARS-CoV-2 variants. Some clones are missing from TCRdb's copy, which holds only in-frame ones; the method was immunoSEQ multiplex PCR. The sample holds 450,000 to 550,000 clones, about 88% seen once. This sample's treatment: over 15 received Ad26.COV2.S at low or high dose, single or two shots; roughly five received placebo; per-sample allocation not given. Repertoires come from day 63 after the first vaccine or placebo injection. The sequencing here drew on peripheral blood, taken in a trial of Ad26.COV2.S vaccine versus placebo. The receptors derive from a person aged 18 to 59 who received the Ad26.COV2.S COVID-19 vaccine or a placebo.

This clone was seen just once. The chain has TRBV7-3 and TRBJ2-1; 11 bases match TRBD2. Germline lookup yields CDR1 SGHTA and CDR2 FQGTGA. The CDR3 is 16 residues long. J gave up 5 bases and V 6 bases, and 9 bases lay outside the gene matches. The CDR3 region has the DNA TGTGCCAGCAGTCCTAGCGGGAGGCGGCTGAACAATGAGCAGTTCTTC. It is translated as CASSPSGRRLNNEQFF.

The V call is TRBV7-9, the J call TRBJ2-7; D uncertain. Germline V gene lookup returns CDR1 SEHNR and CDR2 FQNEAQ (reference sequence). Trimming left V 5 bases short and J 5 bases short, with 10 bases between. This CDR3 comprises 12 residues. For the CDR3, the DNA is TGTGCCAGCAGCCTGAACTACGACGAGCAGTACTTC. Its translation is CASSLNYDEQYF.

V and J are TRBV7-6 and TRBJ2-2; 10 positions match TRBD1. The J segment lost 5 bases and the V segment lost 3 bases, leaving 15 bases of the junction unmatched. Germline V gene data show CDR1 as SGHVS and CDR2 as FNYEAQ. This CDR3 has 19 amino acids. Written as DNA, the CDR3 is TGTGCCAGCAGCTTCTTCCCTCTCGGGGGACAGGGGAAAACCGGGGAGCTGTTTTTT. Its protein product is CASSFFPLGGQGKTGELFF.

The V and J genes are TRBV7-2 and TRBJ1-4, with D maybe TRBD1 (5 bases). Germline V gene lookup returns CDR1 SGHTA and CDR2 FQGNSA. This CDR3 region has 14 residues. Deletions cut 5 bases from V and 8 bases from J, with 15 bases between. CDR3: CASSLSRASEKLFF. CDR3 sequence (DNA): TGTGCCAGCAGCCTAAGCAGGGCCAGCGAAAAACTGTTTTTT.

The CDR3 region is CASSEDREGSGNTIYF. The CDR3 bases are TGTGCCAGTAGTGAGGACAGGGAAGGATCTGGAAACACCATATATTTT. The rearrangement uses TRBV19 and TRBJ1-3; 8 bases align to TRBD1. This CDR3 spans 16 amino acids. Germline loops: CDR1 LNHDA, CDR2 SQIVND (reference sequence). Trimming cost V 5 bases and J 1 base; bases outside gene matches: 7.

This sequence joins TRBV9 and TRBJ1-1; TRBD1 might be the D (5 bases). The V and J ends lost 0 bases and 3 bases respectively, with 12 bases between them. Germline V gives CDR1 SGDLS, CDR2 YYNGEE. There are 15 residues in the CDR3. CDR3 sequence reads: CASSVDALGDTEAFF. CDR3 bases: TGTGCCAGCAGCGTAGATGCCCTGGGGGACACTGAAGCTTTCTTT.

The chain carries TRBV28 and TRBJ1-2; D is uncertain. This CDR3 region has 16 residues. The V gene lost 4 bases and the J gene lost 10 bases, with 25 bases spanning the gap. Germline lookup yields CDR1 MDHEN and CDR2 SYDVKM. CDR3 in amino acids: CASSSYNTRSPLHYTF. The CDR3 nucleotides are TGTGCCAGCAGTTCCTATAACACTAGGTCCCCACTTCACTACACCTTC.

The rearrangement joins TRBV5-1 to TRBJ2-1, with TRBD1 matching 8 bases. Germline-derived CDR1 and CDR2 are SGHRS and YFSETQ. This CDR3 has 14 amino acids. The trim removed 4 bases at V and 6 bases at J, leaving 6 bases unmatched. The CDR3 DNA sequence: TGCGCCAGCAGCATCGGGACAGGCAGCAATGAGCAGTTCTTC. It specifies CASSIGTGSNEQFF.